The rows below give T cell receptor beta chains drawn from one sample of a study of CD8 T cells in ankylosing spondylitis. TCRdb passed the 5' RACE reads through MiXCR, listing each CDR3 protein once. The sample lists under 150,000 distinct CDR3 sequences, more than 7% occurring once. Sequenced material: synovial fluid, either unsorted or a sorted T cell fraction (not recorded which). The receptors originated from a male donor with ankylosing spondylitis. Each CDR3 is given with its conserved first and last residue. Each record gives: J gene, clone size, V gene, D gene, CDR3 DNA, CDR3 protein. The D gene is left open where the match is weak. Size is stated for part of the rows, as once, few or many counts, or as a class when the clone is expanded.

j_gene: TRBJ1-1
abundance: few
v_gene: TRBV6-5
d_gene: -
CDR3nt: TGTGCCAGCAGTTGGGGGTGGGACACTGAAGCTTTCTTT
CDR3aa: CASSWGWDTEAFF

j_gene: TRBJ1-3
abundance: few
v_gene: TRBV5-1
d_gene: -
CDR3nt: TGCGCCAGCAGCTCGGACACTTCTGGAAACACCATATATTTT
CDR3aa: CASSSDTSGNTIYF

j_gene: TRBJ2-4
abundance: many
v_gene: TRBV7-2
d_gene: -
CDR3nt: TGTGCCAGCAGCTTAGCAGTGGGCTGGGGAGACATTCAGTACTTC
CDR3aa: CASSLAVGWGDIQYF

j_gene: TRBJ1-2
abundance: -
v_gene: TRBV15
d_gene: TRBD1
CDR3nt: TGTGCCACCAGCAGAGATCAGGGGGTCTATGGCTACACCTTC
CDR3aa: CATSRDQGVYGYTF

j_gene: TRBJ2-7
abundance: many
v_gene: TRBV20-1
d_gene: TRBD1
CDR3nt: TGCAGTGCCCCTAGGACAGGTTCCAACGAGCAGTACTTC
CDR3aa: CSAPRTGSNEQYF

j_gene: TRBJ1-1
abundance: medium-sized
v_gene: TRBV7-3
d_gene: -
CDR3nt: TGTGCCAGCAGCTTAATAGGCCGGGGCTCTGAGTCTGAAGCTTTCTTT
CDR3aa: CASSLIGRGSESEAFF

j_gene: TRBJ2-5
abundance: many
v_gene: TRBV5-1
d_gene: TRBD1
CDR3nt: TGCGCCAGCAGTCTATTGACAGGGATGGAGACCCAGTACTTC
CDR3aa: CASSLLTGMETQYF

j_gene: TRBJ2-1
abundance: many
v_gene: TRBV4-2
d_gene: -
CDR3nt: TGTGCCAGCAGCCAAGGCTACAAGGACAATGAGCAGTTCTTC
CDR3aa: CASSQGYKDNEQFF

j_gene: TRBJ1-2
abundance: many
v_gene: TRBV7-9
d_gene: -
CDR3nt: TGTGCCACCCAGGGCTACACCTTC
CDR3aa: CATQGYTF

j_gene: TRBJ1-2
abundance: few
v_gene: TRBV2
d_gene: TRBD1
CDR3nt: TGTGCCAGCAGTACATCGACAGGGAGCGGCTACACCTTC
CDR3aa: CASSTSTGSGYTF

j_gene: TRBJ2-3
abundance: many
v_gene: TRBV20-1
d_gene: TRBD2
CDR3nt: TGCAGTGCCATACTCGGGGGGATCGGGACAGATACGCAGTATTTT
CDR3aa: CSAILGGIGTDTQYF

j_gene: TRBJ1-6
abundance: few
v_gene: TRBV5-1
d_gene: TRBD1
CDR3nt: TGCGCCAGCAGCTTCACAGGGGTCGAATATAATTCACCCCTCCACTTT
CDR3aa: CASSFTGVEYNSPLHF

j_gene: TRBJ2-5
abundance: few
v_gene: TRBV2
d_gene: TRBD2
CDR3nt: TGTGCCACCCGGGGGGGGGCGCCGGAGACCCAGTACTTC
CDR3aa: CATRGGAPETQYF

j_gene: TRBJ2-3
abundance: -
v_gene: TRBV20-1
d_gene: TRBD1
CDR3nt: TGCAGTGCTGAACAGGGGGTGACAGATACGCAGTATTTT
CDR3aa: CSAEQGVTDTQYF

j_gene: TRBJ1-5
abundance: many
v_gene: TRBV7-2
d_gene: -
CDR3nt: TGTGCCAGCAGCCCCCAGGGTACCTATAGCAATCAGCCCCAGCATTTT
CDR3aa: CASSPQGTYSNQPQHF